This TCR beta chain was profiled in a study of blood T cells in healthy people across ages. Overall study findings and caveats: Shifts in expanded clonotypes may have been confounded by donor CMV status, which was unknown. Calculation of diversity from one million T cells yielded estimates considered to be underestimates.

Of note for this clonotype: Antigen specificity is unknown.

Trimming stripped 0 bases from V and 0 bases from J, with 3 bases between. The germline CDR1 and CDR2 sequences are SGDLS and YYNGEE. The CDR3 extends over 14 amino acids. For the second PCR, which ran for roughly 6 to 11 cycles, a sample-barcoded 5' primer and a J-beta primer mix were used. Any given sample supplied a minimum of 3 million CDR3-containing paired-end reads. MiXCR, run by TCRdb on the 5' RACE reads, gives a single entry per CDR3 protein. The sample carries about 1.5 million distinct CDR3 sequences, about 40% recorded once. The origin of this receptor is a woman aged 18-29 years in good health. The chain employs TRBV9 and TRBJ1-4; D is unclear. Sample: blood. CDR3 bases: TGTGCCAGCAGCGTAGCAGCAACTAATGAAAAACTGTTTTTT. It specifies CASSVAATNEKLFF.